This TCR beta chain was sequenced for a study of T cell repertoires in cytomegalovirus infection. Study summary: Shared public TCR beta signatures pointed to both CMV infection and a matching HLA type. Study-wide results and caveats: Predominance within the ex vivo response was attributable to HLA-C-restricted CMV-specific TCR beta clonotypes.

Note on this clonotype: The antigen remains unidentified.

One entry per CDR3 protein results from TCRdb running MiXCR on the reads. The table records 200,000 to 300,000 distinct CDR3 sequences, 12% of them present only once. The source is a human donor in good health (CMV status not recorded). Some clones in this sample may be carry-over from other donors' samples. The source material was PBMCs.

CDR3 DNA sequence: TGCAGTGCTAGAGGCGGAATAACCCTCGCCTATGGCTACACCTTC. Amino acid sequence: CSARGGITLAYGYTF. J is TRBJ1-2 and V is TRBV20-1; D gene unclear. V gave up 1 base and J gave up 4 bases, with 16 bases separating them. The germline gives CDR1 DFQATT, CDR2 SNEGSKA (reference sequence). The CDR3 is 15 residues long.